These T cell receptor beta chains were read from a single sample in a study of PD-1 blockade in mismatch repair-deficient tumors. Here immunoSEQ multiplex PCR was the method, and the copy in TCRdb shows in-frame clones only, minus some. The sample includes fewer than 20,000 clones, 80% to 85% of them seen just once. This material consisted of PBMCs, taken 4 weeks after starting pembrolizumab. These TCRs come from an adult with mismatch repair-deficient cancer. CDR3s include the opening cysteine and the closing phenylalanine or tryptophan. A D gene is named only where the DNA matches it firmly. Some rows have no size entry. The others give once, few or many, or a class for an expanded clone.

TGTGCCAGCAGCCTCCGGGACAGGGACTACAATGAGCAGTTCTTC	CASSLRDRDYNEQFF	TRBJ2-1	TRBD1	.	TRBV9
TGTGCCAGCAGCCAAGATATATTTGGGACAGGGCAGTATTTT	CASSQDIFGTGQYF	TRBJ2-3	TRBD1	.	TRBV14
TGTGCCAGTAGTATAGGGGAGACTGAAGCTTTCTTT	CASSIGETEAFF	TRBJ1-1	.	.	TRBV19
TGTGCCAGCAGTATCGACCGAGGAAAACTGTTTTTT	CASSIDRGKLFF	TRBJ1-4	.	.	TRBV28
TGTGCCAGCAGCTCTCAGACAGGATGGGGGAACACTGAAGCTTTCTTT	CASSSQTGWGNTEAFF	TRBJ1-1	.	.	TRBV11-3
TGCGCCAGCAGCTGGGGACAGGGGGTCACTGAAGCTTTCTTT	CASSWGQGVTEAFF	TRBJ1-1	TRBD1	.	TRBV5-1
TGCGCCAGCAGCTTGGGACGACTAGCGTTCCCCTACAATGAGCAGTTCTTC	CASSLGRLAFPYNEQFF	TRBJ2-1	TRBD2	.	TRBV5-1
TGTGCCAGCAGCTTAACGGGCAGAGAATATGACACTGAAGCTTTCTTT	CASSLTGREYDTEAFF	TRBJ1-1	.	.	TRBV7-3
TGTGCTAGTGGATCGCAGGGCCCAGGGGACACTGAAGCTTTCTTT	CASGSQGPGDTEAFF	TRBJ1-1	.	.	TRBV12-5
TGCGCCAGCAGCCAAGATCCGGGACTAGCGGGAATTCCCAAAAACATTCAGTACTTC	CASSQDPGLAGIPKNIQYF	TRBJ2-4	TRBD2	.	TRBV4-1
TGTGCCAGCAGCTTGAGCGGCCAAGAGACCCAGTACTTC	CASSLSGQETQYF	TRBJ2-5	.	.	TRBV11-2
TGTGCCAGCAGAAGGGACAGGGCGAACACCGGGGAGCTGTTTTTT	CASRRDRANTGELFF	TRBJ2-2	TRBD1	.	TRBV6-5
TGTGCCAGCAGCGTAGTTGGTACTAGCGGCACAGATACGCAGTATTTT	CASSVVGTSGTDTQYF	TRBJ2-3	TRBD2	.	TRBV9
TGTGCCAGCAGCAGAGGACAGACCCCGGTAGCTTTCTTT	CASSRGQTPVAFF	TRBJ1-1	.	.	TRBV6-5
TGTGCCAGCAGCATCCTACTAGCGGGAGGAACAGATACGCAGTATTTT	CASSILLAGGTDTQYF	TRBJ2-3	TRBD2	.	TRBV11-3
TGTGCCAGTTCTTTTCTTCATCCGGGAGGGACAGGGTACGACGAGCAGTACTTC	CASSFLHPGGTGYDEQYF	TRBJ2-7	.	.	TRBV19
TGCAGCGGTGCCTCTAGCGGGAGGGGGGGCAATGAGCAGTTCTTC	CSGASSGRGGNEQFF	TRBJ2-1	TRBD2	.	TRBV29-1
TGTGCCAGCAGAAACAGGGGGCGAAGAACCGGGGAGCTGTTTTTT	CASRNRGRRTGELFF	TRBJ2-2	TRBD1	.	TRBV6-1
TGTGCCAGCAGCTTGGGTGGTGACAGCTCTGGAAACACCATATATTTT	CASSLGGDSSGNTIYF	TRBJ1-3	.	.	TRBV5-4
TGTGCCAGCAGTTTGGAGACCGATCAGCCCCAGCATTTT	CASSLETDQPQHF	TRBJ1-5	.	.	TRBV28
TGTGCCAGCAGCGTTAAAGGAGCTGAAGCCCAGCATTTT	CASSVKGAEAQHF	TRBJ1-5	.	.	TRBV7-2
TGCAGTGCTAGGGAGGACACTGAAGCTTTCTTT	CSAREDTEAFF	TRBJ1-1	.	few	TRBV20-1
TGTGCCAGCAGCTTACCCTCGACAGGGTCCTACAATGAGCAGTTCTTC	CASSLPSTGSYNEQFF	TRBJ2-1	TRBD1	.	TRBV5-4
TGTGCCTGGAGTCCCGGGGGGGGGCCCAACTACGAGCAGTACTTC	CAWSPGGGPNYEQYF	TRBJ2-7	TRBD2	.	TRBV30
TGTGCCAGCAGCGTAGAAGGGAGTGGAAACACCATATATTTT	CASSVEGSGNTIYF	TRBJ1-3	.	.	TRBV9
TGTGCCAGCAGTTTACGTTGGATCCGGGGACAGACCTACGAGCAGTACTTC	CASSLRWIRGQTYEQYF	TRBJ2-7	TRBD1	.	TRBV27
TGTGCCAGCAGCTTAGGGCAGGGTTCATACTACGAGCAGTACTTC	CASSLGQGSYYEQYF	TRBJ2-7	.	.	TRBV7-2
TGTGCCAGCAGCGTTAGCGGCCTCTCCTACGAGCAGTACTTC	CASSVSGLSYEQYF	TRBJ2-7	.	.	TRBV9